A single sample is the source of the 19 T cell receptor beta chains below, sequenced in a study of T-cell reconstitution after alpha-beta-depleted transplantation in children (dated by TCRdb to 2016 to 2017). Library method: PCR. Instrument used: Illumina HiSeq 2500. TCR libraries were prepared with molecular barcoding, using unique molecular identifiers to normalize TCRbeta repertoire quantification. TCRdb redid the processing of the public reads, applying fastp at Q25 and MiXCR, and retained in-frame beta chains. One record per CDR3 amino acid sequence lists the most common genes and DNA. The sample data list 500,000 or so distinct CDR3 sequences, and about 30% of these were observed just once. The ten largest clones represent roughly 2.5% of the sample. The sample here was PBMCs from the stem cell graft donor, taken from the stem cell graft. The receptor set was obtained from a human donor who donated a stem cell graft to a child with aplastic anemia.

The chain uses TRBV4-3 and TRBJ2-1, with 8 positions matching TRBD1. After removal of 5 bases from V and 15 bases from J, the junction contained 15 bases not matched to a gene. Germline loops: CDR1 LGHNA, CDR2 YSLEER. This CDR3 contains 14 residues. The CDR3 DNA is TGCGCCAGCAGCAGGGCAGGGGGCCTATCAAGTACGTTCTTC. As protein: CASSRAGGLSSTFF.

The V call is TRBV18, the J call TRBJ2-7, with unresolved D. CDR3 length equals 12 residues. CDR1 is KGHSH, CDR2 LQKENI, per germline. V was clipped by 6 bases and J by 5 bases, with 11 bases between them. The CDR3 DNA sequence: TGTGCCAGCTCCCGGAACATGGACGAGCAGTACGTC. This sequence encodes CASSRNMDEQYV.

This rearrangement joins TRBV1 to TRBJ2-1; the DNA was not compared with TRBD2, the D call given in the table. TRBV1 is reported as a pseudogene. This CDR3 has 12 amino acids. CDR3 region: CTSSQRCGEQFF. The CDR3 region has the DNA TGCACCAGCAGCCAGAGGTGCGGGGAGCAGTTCTTC.

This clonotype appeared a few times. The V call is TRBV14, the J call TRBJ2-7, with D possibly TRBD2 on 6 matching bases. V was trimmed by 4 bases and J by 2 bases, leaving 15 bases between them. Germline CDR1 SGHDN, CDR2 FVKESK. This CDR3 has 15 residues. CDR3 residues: CASSPHGGKTYEQYF. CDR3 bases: TGTGCCAGCAGCCCGCATGGCGGGAAGACCTACGAGCAGTACTTC.

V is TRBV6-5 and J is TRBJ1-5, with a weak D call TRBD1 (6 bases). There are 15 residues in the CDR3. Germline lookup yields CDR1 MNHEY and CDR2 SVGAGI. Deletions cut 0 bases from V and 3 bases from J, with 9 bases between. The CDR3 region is CASSYSTGPNQPQHF. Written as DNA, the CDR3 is TGTGCCAGCAGTTACTCGACAGGTCCCAATCAGCCCCAGCATTTT.

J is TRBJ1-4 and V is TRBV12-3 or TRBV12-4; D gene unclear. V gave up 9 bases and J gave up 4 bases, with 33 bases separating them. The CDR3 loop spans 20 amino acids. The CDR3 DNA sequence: TGTGCCAGAAGAGACACTGGGAGGCCCCTTTACCCGGATCTTAATGAAAAACTGTTTTTT. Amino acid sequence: CARRDTGRPLYPDLNEKLFF.

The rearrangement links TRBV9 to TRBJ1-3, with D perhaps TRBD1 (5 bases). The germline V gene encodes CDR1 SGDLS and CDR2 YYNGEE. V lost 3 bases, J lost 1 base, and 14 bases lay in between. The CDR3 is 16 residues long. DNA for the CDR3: TGTGCCAGCAGCGCCGACAGCTGGAGTTCTGGAAACACCATATATTTT. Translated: CASSADSWSSGNTIYF.

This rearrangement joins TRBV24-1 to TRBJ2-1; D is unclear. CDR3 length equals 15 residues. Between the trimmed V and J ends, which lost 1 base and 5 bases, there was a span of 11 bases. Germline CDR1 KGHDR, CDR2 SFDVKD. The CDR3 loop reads CATSDFGGSDNEQFF. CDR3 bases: TGTGCCACCAGTGATTTCGGCGGCAGCGACAATGAGCAGTTCTTC.

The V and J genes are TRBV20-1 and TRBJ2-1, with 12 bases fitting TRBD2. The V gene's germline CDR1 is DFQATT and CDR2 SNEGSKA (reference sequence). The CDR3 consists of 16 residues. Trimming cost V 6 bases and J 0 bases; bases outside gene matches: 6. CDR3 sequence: CSAPTSGSFSYNEQFF. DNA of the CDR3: TGCAGTGCGCCGACTAGCGGGAGTTTCTCCTACAATGAGCAGTTCTTC.

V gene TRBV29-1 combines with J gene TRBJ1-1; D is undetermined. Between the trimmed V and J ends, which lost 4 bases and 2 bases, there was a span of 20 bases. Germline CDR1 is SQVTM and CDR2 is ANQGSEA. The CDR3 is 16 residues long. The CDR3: CSVVDWDWFGNTEAFF. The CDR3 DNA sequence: TGCAGCGTTGTCGATTGGGATTGGTTCGGTAACACTGAAGCTTTCTTT.

The CDR3 bases are TGTGCCAGCAGCGTAGTTGTAGCGGGAGTGGCAGATACGCAGTATTTT. Protein: CASSVVVAGVADTQYF. This chain joins TRBV9 and TRBJ2-3, with TRBD2 matching 9 bases. V gave up 0 bases and J gave up 4 bases; unmatched junction bases: 6. Germline V lookup: CDR1 SGDLS, CDR2 YYNGEE. The length of the CDR3 is 16 residues.

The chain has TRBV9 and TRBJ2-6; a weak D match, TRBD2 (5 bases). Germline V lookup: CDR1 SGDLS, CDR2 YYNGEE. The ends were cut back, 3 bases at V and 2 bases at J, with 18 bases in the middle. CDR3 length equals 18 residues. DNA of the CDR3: TGTGCCAGCAGCGCCTCTATCACAGACTATACTGGGGCCAACGTCCTGACTTTC. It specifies CASSASITDYTGANVLTF.

CDR3 nucleotides: TGCAGTGCTAGGGTTGGGACGGACACTGGAAACACCATATATTTT. Translation: CSARVGTDTGNTIYF. J is TRBJ1-3 and V is TRBV20-1; possibly TRBD1 for D (5 bases). V lost 3 bases, J lost 2 bases, and 14 bases lay in between. Germline V gives CDR1 DFQATT, CDR2 SNEGSKA (reference sequence). This CDR3 has 15 residues.

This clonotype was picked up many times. CDR3 residues: CASSLGGQGNQPQHF. CDR3 nucleotide sequence: TGCGCCAGCAGCTTGGGGGGGCAGGGCAATCAGCCCCAGCATTTT. V is TRBV5-1 and J is TRBJ1-5; possible D gene TRBD1, 6 bases. The germline gives CDR1 SGHRS, CDR2 YFSETQ. V was cut by 0 bases and J by 2 bases, with 9 bases left in between. The CDR3 has 15 amino acids. The entire variable domain, with the rest obtained from reference TRBV5-1 and TRBJ1-5, is as follows: KAGVTQTPRYLIKTRGQQVTLSCSPISGHRSVSWYQQTPGQGLQFLFEYFSETQRNKGNFPGRFSGRQFSNSRSEMNVSTLELGDSALYLCASSLGGQGNQPQHFGDGTRLSIL.

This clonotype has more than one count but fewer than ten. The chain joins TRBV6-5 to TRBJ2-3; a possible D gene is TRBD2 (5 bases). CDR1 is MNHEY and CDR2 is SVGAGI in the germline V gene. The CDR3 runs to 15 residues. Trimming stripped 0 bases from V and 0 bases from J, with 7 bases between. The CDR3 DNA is TGTGCCAGCAGTTACTCAGGCGGGAGCACAGATACGCAGTATTTT. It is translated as CASSYSGGSTDTQYF.

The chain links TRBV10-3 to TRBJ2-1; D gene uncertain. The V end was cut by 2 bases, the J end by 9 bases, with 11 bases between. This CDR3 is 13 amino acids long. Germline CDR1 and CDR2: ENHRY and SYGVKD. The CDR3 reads CAISELRATEQFF. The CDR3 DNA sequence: TGTGCCATCAGTGAGCTCCGAGCGACTGAGCAGTTCTTC.

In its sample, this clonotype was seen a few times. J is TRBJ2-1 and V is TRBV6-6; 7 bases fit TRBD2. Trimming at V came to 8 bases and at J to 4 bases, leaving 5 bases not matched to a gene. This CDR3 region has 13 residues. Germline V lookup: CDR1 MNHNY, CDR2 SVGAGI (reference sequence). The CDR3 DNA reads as TGTGCCAGCGGCCGGGAGGAGTACAATGAGCAGTTCTTC. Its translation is CASGREEYNEQFF.

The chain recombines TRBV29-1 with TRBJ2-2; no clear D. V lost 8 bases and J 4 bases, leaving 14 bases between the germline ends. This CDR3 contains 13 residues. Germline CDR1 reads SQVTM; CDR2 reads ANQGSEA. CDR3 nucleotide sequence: TGCAGCTTGAAGAGTGTCTCCACCGGGGAGCTGTTTTTT. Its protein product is CSLKSVSTGELFF.

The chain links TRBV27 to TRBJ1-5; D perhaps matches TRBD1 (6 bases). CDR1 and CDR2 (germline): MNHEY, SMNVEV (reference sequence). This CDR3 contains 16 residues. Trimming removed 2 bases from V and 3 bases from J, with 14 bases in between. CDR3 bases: TGTGCCAGCAGTTTACGTCCAGGGGCTAACAATCAGCCCCAGCATTTT. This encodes CASSLRPGANNQPQHF.